Described below is a single T cell receptor (beta chain) sequence and its context. The data derive from a study of technical replicates of blood from several donors. CDR1 and CDR2 (germline): SGHVS, FNYEAQ. There are 16 residues in the CDR3. Trimming cost V 5 bases and J 3 bases; bases outside gene matches: 5. Sequencing used immunoSEQ multiplex PCR; TCRdb keeps in-frame clones, though not all of them. The sample lists tens of thousands of clones; 88% were seen once. Source material: PBMCs. The TCR sequence derives from a human donor in good health. Some clones in this sample may be carry-over from other donors' samples. This chain links TRBV7-6 with TRBJ2-2; 11 bases fit TRBD2. The CDR3, as DNA: TGTGCCAGCAGCCCAACTAGCGGGAGCTACACCGGGGAGCTGTTTTTT. Its translation: CASSPTSGSYTGELFF.